This T cell receptor beta chain was observed in a study of blood T cells in healthy people across ages. Points from the study as a whole: TCR beta diversity per million T cells fell roughly linearly with age. Donors of long life had a larger count of naive CD4+ cells and greater diversity than aged donors. Correlation between TCR beta diversity and naive T cell percentage was strong.

This clonotype was detected many times. The antigen is unknown. V dropped 3 bases and J dropped 4 bases, with 15 bases sitting between them. Per the germline V gene, CDR1 is MGHRA and CDR2 is YSYEKL. The CDR3 contains 15 residues. The authors ran a second PCR of about 6 to 11 cycles using a sample-barcoded 5' primer and a J-beta primer mix. Every sample gave at least 3 million paired-end reads containing CDR3. TCRdb reprocessed the 5' RACE reads with MiXCR, giving one entry per CDR3 protein. The sample carries 550,000 to 650,000 distinct CDR3 sequences, under 30% recorded once. The receptor was isolated from a woman of 80 years or more in good health. Source material: blood. This rearrangement joins TRBV4-1 to TRBJ1-2; D gene uncertain. This CDR3 reads CASSQEETRGYGYTF. The CDR3 nucleotides are TGCGCCAGCAGCCAGGAAGAAACGCGTGGCTATGGCTACACCTTC.